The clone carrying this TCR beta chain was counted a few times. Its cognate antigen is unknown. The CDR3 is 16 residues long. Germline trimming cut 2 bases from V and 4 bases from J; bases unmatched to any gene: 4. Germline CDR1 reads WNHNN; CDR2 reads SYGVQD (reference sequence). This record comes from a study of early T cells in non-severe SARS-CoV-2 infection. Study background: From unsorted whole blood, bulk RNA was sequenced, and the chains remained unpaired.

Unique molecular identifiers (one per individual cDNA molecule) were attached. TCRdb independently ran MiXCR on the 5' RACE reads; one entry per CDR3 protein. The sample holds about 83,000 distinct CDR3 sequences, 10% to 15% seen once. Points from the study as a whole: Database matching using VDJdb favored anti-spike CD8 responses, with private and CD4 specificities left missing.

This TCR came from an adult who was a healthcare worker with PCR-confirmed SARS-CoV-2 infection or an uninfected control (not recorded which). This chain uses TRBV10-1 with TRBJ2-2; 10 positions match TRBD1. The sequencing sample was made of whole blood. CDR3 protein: CASSEVRTGGTGELFF. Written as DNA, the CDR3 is TGCGCCAGCAGTGAGGTCAGGACAGGGGGCACCGGGGAGCTGTTTTTT.